The rows below give T cell receptor beta chains drawn from one sample of a study of blood T cell repertoires in COVID-19. Sequencing was performed with immunoSEQ multiplex PCR; in TCRdb, only in-frame clones are kept and a portion is missing. Of a few hundred thousand clones listed, 60% to 85% are singletons. Input material: peripheral blood. The receptors were gathered from a woman in her 70s with acute or convalescent COVID-19. CDR3s include the opening cysteine and the closing phenylalanine or tryptophan. A D gene is named only where the DNA matches it firmly. Clone size is given for some rows only: seen once, a few or many times, or a class if the clone is expanded.

V gene	clone size	D gene	J gene	CDR3 DNA	CDR3 protein
TRBV7-9	NA	TRBD2	TRBJ2-3	TGTGCCAGTAGCCCCCGGGGCGGGGGTAGCACAGATACGCAGTATTTT	CASSPRGGGSTDTQYF
TRBV2	NA	TRBD2	TRBJ2-5	TGTGCCAGCAGTGAGCTTAGCGGGGGATCCCAGTGGGAGACCCAGTACTTC	CASSELSGGSQWETQYF
TRBV15	once	TRBD1	TRBJ2-2	TGTGCCACCAGCAGAGAAAGACAGGGCGGGGAGCTGTTTTTT	CATSRERQGGELFF
TRBV30	NA	NA	TRBJ2-6	TGTGCCTGGAACACGGGTCGGGCCAACGTCCTGACTTTC	CAWNTGRANVLTF
TRBV7-3	NA	NA	TRBJ2-1	TGTGCCAGCAGCTCCGGTTCCAATGAGCAGTTCTTC	CASSSGSNEQFF
TRBV7-2	once	TRBD2	TRBJ2-7	TGTGCCAGCAGCCTAGTAGCGGGGGGCTCCTACGAGCAGTACTTC	CASSLVAGGSYEQYF
TRBV5-1	NA	NA	TRBJ2-5	TGCGCCAGCACGGCCATTCAGGGGGGAGAGACCCAGTACTTC	CASTAIQGGETQYF
TRBV27	once	NA	TRBJ2-2	TGTGCCAGCAGTTCCCACAGGAACACCGGGGAGCTGTTTTTT	CASSSHRNTGELFF
TRBV20-1	once	NA	TRBJ2-3	TGCAGTGCTACCCTATCAGATACGCAGTATTTT	CSATLSDTQYF
TRBV19	NA	NA	TRBJ1-6	TGTGCCAGTAGTATCGGGTCAGTAGAACTAAATTCACCCCTCCACTTT	CASSIGSVELNSPLHF
TRBV3-1/TRBV3-2	NA	TRBD2	TRBJ2-3	TGTGCCAGCAGCCAGGCCACTAGCGGGGGGGCCACAGATACGCAGTATTTT	CASSQATSGGATDTQYF
TRBV7-6	few	TRBD1	TRBJ1-2	TGTGCCAGCAGCTTAGTCGGGACAGGAGCCTATGGCTACACCTTC	CASSLVGTGAYGYTF
TRBV6-6	NA	TRBD1	TRBJ2-5	TGTGCCAGCAGGTGGACAGGGGGCACAGAGACCCAGTACTTC	CASRWTGGTETQYF
TRBV7-9	NA	NA	TRBJ2-5	TGTGCCAGCACCGGTGACTCGGCGGGGGAGACCCAGTACTTC	CASTGDSAGETQYF
TRBV19	NA	NA	TRBJ2-3	TGTGCCAGTAGTATGACCGCCGGGGGGCACCACACAGATACGCAGTATTTT	CASSMTAGGHHTDTQYF
TRBV19	NA	TRBD1	TRBJ2-2	TGTGCCAGTAGTCAGGGGGCGCAGGACACCGGGGAGCTGTTTTTT	CASSQGAQDTGELFF
TRBV7-9	NA	TRBD1	TRBJ2-5	TGTGCCAGCAGCTTTGGACAGGGAGGCCAAGAGACCCAGTACTTC	CASSFGQGGQETQYF
TRBV7-9	NA	TRBD2	TRBJ2-4	TGTGCCAGCAGCCAGACTAGCGGGGGAGTCGGGTCTAAAAACATTCAGTACTTC	CASSQTSGGVGSKNIQYF
TRBV19	NA	NA	TRBJ2-7	TGTGCCAGTAGCAGACAGGCGGTTGACGAGCAGTACTTC	CASSRQAVDEQYF
TRBV5-1	few	NA	TRBJ2-3	TGCGCCAGCAGCTATGGGGGCGGCGATGATACGCAGTATTTT	CASSYGGGDDTQYF
TRBV7-2	few	NA	TRBJ1-5	TGTGCCAGCAGCACCCAGAGGGTCGGGGTGCCCCAGCATTTT	CASSTQRVGVPQHF
TRBV5-1	NA	TRBD1	TRBJ2-3	TGCGCCAGCAGCACCGGGACAGGGCACACAGATACGCAGTATTTT	CASSTGTGHTDTQYF
TRBV30	NA	TRBD2	TRBJ2-3	TGTGCCTACCCTAGGGCTAGCGGGCTTAACACAGATACGCAGTATTTT	CAYPRASGLNTDTQYF
TRBV11-2	NA	NA	TRBJ2-5	TGTGCCAGCAGCTCCAGGGCAGGGGATGGGACCCAGTACTTC	CASSSRAGDGTQYF
TRBV5-1	NA	TRBD1	TRBJ1-5	TGCGCCAGCAGCACTGGGACAGGGGGAAATCAGCCCCAGCATTTT	CASSTGTGGNQPQHF
TRBV10-3	many	TRBD2	TRBJ2-7	TGTGCCATCAGAACGACTAGCGGGGGGGACTACGAGCAGTACTTC	CAIRTTSGGDYEQYF
TRBV7-2	NA	NA	TRBJ2-1	TGTGCCAGCAGCTCTGAGAGGTCTGGCGAGCAGTTCTTC	CASSSERSGEQFF
TRBV6-5	NA	TRBD1	TRBJ1-6	TGTGCCAGCAGTCAGACAGGGATCGAATTACCCCTCCACTTT	CASSQTGIELPLHF
TRBV29-1	NA	TRBD1	TRBJ2-7	TGCAGCGTTGATCTCCAGGGGGCGGGCGAGCAGTACTTC	CSVDLQGAGEQYF
TRBV6-5	few	NA	TRBJ2-5	TGTGCCAGCAGCGCACTAGAGACCCAGTACTTC	CASSALETQYF
TRBV5-1	NA	NA	TRBJ2-7	TGCGCCAGCAGCTTGGATTATCGTACCGGGGGAAGAACCTACGAGCAGTACTTC	CASSLDYRTGGRTYEQYF
TRBV6-5	NA	NA	TRBJ2-3	TGTGCCAGCAGTTACGATGGGGGGAGCACAGATACGCAGTATTTT	CASSYDGGSTDTQYF
TRBV4-3	NA	NA	TRBJ2-3	TGCGCCAGCAGCCGGAGTAGAGGAGATACGCAGTATTTT	CASSRSRGDTQYF
TRBV7-9	NA	TRBD1	TRBJ2-7	TGTGCCAGCGAAGGACAGGGCTACGAGCAGTACTTC	CASEGQGYEQYF
TRBV4-2	NA	TRBD2	TRBJ2-1	TGTGCCAGCAGCCGAGAAAGCGCTAGCGGGGGCAATGAGCAGTTCTTC	CASSRESASGGNEQFF
TRBV5-8	NA	NA	TRBJ2-1	TGTGCCAGCAGCTTGGGGCAGGGCTCCTACAATGAGCAGTTCTTC	CASSLGQGSYNEQFF
TRBV19	NA	TRBD1	TRBJ1-4	TGTGCCAGTAGTATAGCCGGAAGGGGACAGGAGACTAATGAAAAACTGTTTTTT	CASSIAGRGQETNEKLFF
TRBV9	NA	NA	TRBJ2-7	TGTGCCAGCAGCGTATCGGCTAGCAATTACGAGCAGTACTTC	CASSVSASNYEQYF
TRBV9	NA	TRBD1	TRBJ2-1	TGTGCCAGCAGCGCCGGACAGGTCTACAATGAGCAGTTCTTC	CASSAGQVYNEQFF
TRBV24-1	NA	TRBD2	TRBJ2-1	TGTGCCACCAGTGTCCGACCGGGACTAGCGGGGGGGATGTACAATGAGCAGTTCTTC	CATSVRPGLAGGMYNEQFF
TRBV10-1	NA	NA	TRBJ2-3	TGCGCCAGCAGTGAGGTAGCCTCCGGAGATACGCAGTATTTT	CASSEVASGDTQYF
TRBV4-3	NA	NA	TRBJ2-2	TGCGCCAGCAGCTTAAGGTCGGGGAATGAGCTGTTTTTT	CASSLRSGNELFF
TRBV12-5	few	NA	TRBJ2-3	TGTGCTAGTTCAGGTCTCACAGATACGCAGTATTTT	CASSGLTDTQYF